This T cell receptor beta chain was profiled in a study of cytomegalovirus exposure and HLA in healthy donors. Whole-study findings and limits: The productive fraction for most TCR beta V segments was about 87% or about 30% in an earlier analysis. Reports indicated that the classifier achieved high specificity and sensitivity in diagnosing cytomegalovirus status. Later analysis revealed greater clonal expansion in HLA-associated TCR beta chains than in equally common others.

To note about this clone: Antigen: not known.

Amplification used 60 Vbeta primers and 13 Jbeta primers. The table came from immunoSEQ multiplex PCR; TCRdb's copy has only in-frame clones and leaves some out. Here the sample spans roughly 120,000 clones, 70% to 80% being singletons. This CDR3 comprises 14 residues. Germline-derived CDR1 and CDR2 are MGHRA and YSYEKL. Trimming removed 1 base at V and 7 bases at J, with 14 bases between. Sequencing was performed on PBMCs. The gene calls are TRBV4-1 and TRBJ2-7; D ambiguous. The sequence came from a man under 40 in good health and CMV-seropositive. DNA for the CDR3: TGCGCCAGCAGCCAAGTTGGTGTGCGGATTGAGCAGTACTTC. Encoded protein: CASSQVGVRIEQYF.